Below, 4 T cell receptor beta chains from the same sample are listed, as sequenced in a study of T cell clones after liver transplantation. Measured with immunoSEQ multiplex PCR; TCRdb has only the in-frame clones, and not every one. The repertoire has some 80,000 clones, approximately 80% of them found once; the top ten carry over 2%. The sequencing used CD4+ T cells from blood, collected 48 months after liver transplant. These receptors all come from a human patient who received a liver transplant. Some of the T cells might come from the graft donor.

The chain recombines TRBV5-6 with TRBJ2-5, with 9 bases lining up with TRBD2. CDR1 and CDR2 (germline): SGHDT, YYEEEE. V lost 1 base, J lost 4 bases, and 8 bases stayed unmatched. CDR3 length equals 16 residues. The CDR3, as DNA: TGTGCCAGCAGCTTGTTGGGTAGCGGGAGCGGAGAGACCCAGTACTTC. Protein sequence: CASSLLGSGSGETQYF.

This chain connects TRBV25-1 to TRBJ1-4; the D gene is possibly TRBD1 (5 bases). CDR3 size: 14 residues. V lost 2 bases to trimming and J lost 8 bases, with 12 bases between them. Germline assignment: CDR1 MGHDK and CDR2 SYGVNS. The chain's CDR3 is CASSETGSREKLFF. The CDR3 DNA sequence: TGTGCCAGCAGTGAAACAGGCTCGAGGGAAAAACTGTTTTTT.

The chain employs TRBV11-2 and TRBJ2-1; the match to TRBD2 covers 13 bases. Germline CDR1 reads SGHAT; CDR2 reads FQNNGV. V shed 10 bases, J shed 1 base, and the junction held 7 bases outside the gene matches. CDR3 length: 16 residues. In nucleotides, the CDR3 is TGTGCCACCCGGGGACTAGCGGGACCTTCCTACAATGAGCAGTTCTTC. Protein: CATRGLAGPSYNEQFF. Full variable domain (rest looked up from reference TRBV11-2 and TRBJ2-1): EAGVAQSPRYKIIEKRQSVAFWCNPISGHATLYWYQQILGQGPKLLIQFQNNGVVDDSQLPKDRFSAERLKGVDSTLKIQPAKLEDSAVYLCATRGLAGPSYNEQFFGPGTRLTVL.

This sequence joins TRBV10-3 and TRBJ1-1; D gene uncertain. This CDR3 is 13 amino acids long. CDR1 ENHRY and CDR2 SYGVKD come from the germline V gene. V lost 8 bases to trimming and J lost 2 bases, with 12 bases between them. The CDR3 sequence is CAIQVAFNTEAFF. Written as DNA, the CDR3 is TGTGCCATCCAAGTGGCCTTCAACACTGAAGCTTTCTTT.